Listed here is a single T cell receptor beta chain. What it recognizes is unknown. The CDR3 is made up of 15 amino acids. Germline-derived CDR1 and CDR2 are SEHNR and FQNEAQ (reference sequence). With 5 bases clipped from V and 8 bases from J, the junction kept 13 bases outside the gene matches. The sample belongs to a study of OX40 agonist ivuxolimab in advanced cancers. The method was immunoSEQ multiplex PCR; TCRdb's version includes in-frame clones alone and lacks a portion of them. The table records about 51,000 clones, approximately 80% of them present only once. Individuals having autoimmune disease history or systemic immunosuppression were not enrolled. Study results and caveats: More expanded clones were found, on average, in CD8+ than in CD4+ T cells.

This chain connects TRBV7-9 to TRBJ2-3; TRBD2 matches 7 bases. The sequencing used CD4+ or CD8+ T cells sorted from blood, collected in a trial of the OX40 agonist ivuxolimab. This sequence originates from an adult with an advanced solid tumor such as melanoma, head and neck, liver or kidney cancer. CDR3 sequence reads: CASSPTAGVSGTQYF. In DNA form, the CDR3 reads TGTGCCAGCAGCCCAACCGCGGGAGTAAGTGGTACGCAGTATTTT.